This T cell receptor beta chain was identified in a study of T cell repertoires in cytomegalovirus infection. This clonotype was seen ten or more times. What it recognizes is unknown. Trimming cost V 5 bases and J 7 bases, with 18 bases left between them. This CDR3 comprises 14 residues. TCRdb recomputed calls from the reads with MiXCR, one row per CDR3 protein. The sample consists of more than 150,000 distinct CDR3 sequences, around a quarter of them appearing once. Study-level results: In two of eight donors, the top clonotype was HLA-C-restricted CMV-specific. People with CMV and the relevant HLA were identified by cumulative public TCR beta family frequency.

This TCR was recovered from a human donor in good health (CMV status not recorded). Some clones in this sample may be carry-over from other donors' samples. Sample: PBMCs. V usage is TRBV12-3 or TRBV12-4 and J usage is TRBJ2-7; a weak D match, TRBD2 (6 bases). The CDR3 coding sequence is TGTGCCAGCAGTCCAATAGGAGGGGTTGGTGAGCAGTACTTC. Translated: CASSPIGGVGEQYF.